A selection of T cell receptor beta chains follows, all from one sample in a study of T cell repertoires in cytomegalovirus infection. These receptors' targets are unknown. From the reads, TCRdb called clonotypes with MiXCR, one entry per CDR3 protein. The data hold 650,000 to 850,000 distinct CDR3 sequences, with almost 30% observed a single time. Sequencing was performed on cultured CD8+ T cells from PBMCs, taken from culture after CMV antigen stimulation. These receptors came from a human donor in good health (CMV status not recorded). Some clones in this sample may be carry-over from other donors' samples. The CDR3 runs from the conserved cysteine through the conserved F or W. The order of the fields is clone size, V gene, CDR3 length, D gene, J gene, CDR3 DNA, CDR3 protein. D genes are given only for firm matches. Rows give clone size only sometimes, using once, few, many, or a class for an expanded clone.

clone size: -; V gene: TRBV11-1; CDR3 length: 16; D gene: -; J gene: TRBJ2-2; CDR3 DNA: TGTGCCAGCACCTCAACGGGGACTCTGAACACCGGGGAGCTGTTTTTT; CDR3 protein: CASTSTGTLNTGELFF
clone size: -; V gene: TRBV5-1; CDR3 length: 18; D gene: -; J gene: TRBJ1-1; CDR3 DNA: TGCGCCAGCAGTCGCCTAGGGGAAACTAGCCGGGGGAACACTGAAGCTTTCTTT; CDR3 protein: CASSRLGETSRGNTEAFF
clone size: few; V gene: TRBV4-1; CDR3 length: 15; D gene: -; J gene: TRBJ2-3; CDR3 DNA: TGCGCCAGCAGCCAAGATTATGGGGCTCCAGATACGCAGTATTTT; CDR3 protein: CASSQDYGAPDTQYF
clone size: few; V gene: TRBV11-1; CDR3 length: 15; D gene: TRBD1; J gene: TRBJ1-1; CDR3 DNA: TGTGCCAGCAGCCCGGGACAGGGCTTTAACACTGAAGCTTTCTTT; CDR3 protein: CASSPGQGFNTEAFF
clone size: few; V gene: TRBV28; CDR3 length: 9; D gene: -; J gene: TRBJ1-3; CDR3 DNA: TGTGCCAGCAGCCCGCCCATATATTTT; CDR3 protein: CASSPPIYF
clone size: few; V gene: TRBV6-6; CDR3 length: 18; D gene: TRBD2; J gene: TRBJ2-3; CDR3 DNA: TGTGCCAGCAGTTACCGGGGTAGCGGGGGGGCTAACGCAGATACGCAGTATTTT; CDR3 protein: CASSYRGSGGANADTQYF
clone size: -; V gene: TRBV2; CDR3 length: 16; D gene: -; J gene: TRBJ1-1; CDR3 DNA: TGTGCCAGCCTGATTATCGGGGCCAACATGAACACTGAAGCTTTCTTT; CDR3 protein: CASLIIGANMNTEAFF
clone size: -; V gene: TRBV9; CDR3 length: 14; D gene: -; J gene: TRBJ1-6; CDR3 DNA: TGTGCCAGCAAGAGGACAGACGATAATTCACCCCTCCACTTT; CDR3 protein: CASKRTDDNSPLHF
clone size: few; V gene: TRBV12-3/TRBV12-4; CDR3 length: 15; D gene: -; J gene: TRBJ1-5; CDR3 DNA: TGTGCCAGCAGCCCCGCGAGGTTCGACAATCAGCCCCAGCATTTT; CDR3 protein: CASSPARFDNQPQHF
clone size: -; V gene: TRBV7-3; CDR3 length: 15; D gene: TRBD2; J gene: TRBJ2-1; CDR3 DNA: TGTGCCAGCAGCCCGAACGGGGGGGGTAGAAATGAGCAGTTCTTC; CDR3 protein: CASSPNGGGRNEQFF
clone size: few; V gene: TRBV12-3/TRBV12-4; CDR3 length: 14; D gene: -; J gene: TRBJ1-4; CDR3 DNA: TGTGCCAGCAGTGTCACAGTGCCCCGAGAGGAACTGTTTTTT; CDR3 protein: CASSVTVPREELFF
clone size: -; V gene: TRBV7-2; CDR3 length: 15; D gene: -; J gene: TRBJ2-7; CDR3 DNA: TGTGCCAGCAGCTTAGAGTGGACAACCTCCTACGAGCAGTACTTC; CDR3 protein: CASSLEWTTSYEQYF